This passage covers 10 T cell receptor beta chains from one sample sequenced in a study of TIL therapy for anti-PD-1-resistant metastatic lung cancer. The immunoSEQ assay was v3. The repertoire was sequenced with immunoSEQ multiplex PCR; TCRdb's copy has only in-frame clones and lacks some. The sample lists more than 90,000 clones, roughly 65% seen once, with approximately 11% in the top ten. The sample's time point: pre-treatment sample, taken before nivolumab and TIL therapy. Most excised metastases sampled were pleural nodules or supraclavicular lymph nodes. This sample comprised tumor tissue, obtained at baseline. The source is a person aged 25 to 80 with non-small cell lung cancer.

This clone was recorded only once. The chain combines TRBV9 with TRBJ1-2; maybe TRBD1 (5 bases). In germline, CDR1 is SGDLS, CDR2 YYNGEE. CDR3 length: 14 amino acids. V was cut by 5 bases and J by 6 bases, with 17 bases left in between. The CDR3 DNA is TGTGCCAGCAGTCCTTGGGGGGGATCGGATGGCTACACCTTC. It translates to CASSPWGGSDGYTF.

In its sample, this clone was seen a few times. CDR3 amino acids: CASSYSLGTEAFF. The CDR3 bases are TGTGCCAGCAGTTACTCGCTGGGAACTGAAGCTTTCTTT. The V call is TRBV6-5, the J call TRBJ1-1; no clear D gene. The CDR3 runs to 13 residues. Trimming left V 0 bases short and J 5 bases short, with 7 bases between. CDR1 and CDR2 from the germline V gene are MNHEY and SVGAGI.

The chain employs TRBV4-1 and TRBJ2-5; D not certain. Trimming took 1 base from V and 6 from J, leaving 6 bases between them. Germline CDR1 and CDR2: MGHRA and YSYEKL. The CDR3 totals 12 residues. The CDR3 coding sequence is TGCGCCAGCAGCCAAGCCGGCCAGACCCAGTACTTC. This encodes CASSQAGQTQYF.

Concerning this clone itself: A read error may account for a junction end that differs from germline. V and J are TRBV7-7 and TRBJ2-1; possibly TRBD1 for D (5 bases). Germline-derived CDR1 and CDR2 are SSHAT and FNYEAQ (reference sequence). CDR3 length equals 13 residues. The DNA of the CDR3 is TGTGCTAGCAGCTCAGGGTTCTACAATGAGCAGTTCTTC. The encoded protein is CASSSGFYNEQFF.

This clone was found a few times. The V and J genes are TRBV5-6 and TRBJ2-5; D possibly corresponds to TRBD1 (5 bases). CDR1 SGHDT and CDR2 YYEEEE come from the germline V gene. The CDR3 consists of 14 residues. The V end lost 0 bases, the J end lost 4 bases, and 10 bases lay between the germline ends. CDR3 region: CASSLAAGPETQYF. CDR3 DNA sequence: TGTGCCAGCAGCTTGGCGGCAGGGCCAGAGACCCAGTACTTC.

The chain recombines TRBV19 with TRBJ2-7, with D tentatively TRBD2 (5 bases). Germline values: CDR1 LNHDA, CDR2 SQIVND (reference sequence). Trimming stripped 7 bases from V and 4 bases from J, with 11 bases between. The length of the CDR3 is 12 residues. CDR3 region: CASMGSLYEQYF. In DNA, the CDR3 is TGTGCCAGTATGGGGAGTTTATACGAGCAGTACTTC. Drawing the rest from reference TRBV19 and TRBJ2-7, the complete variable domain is DGGITQSPKYLFRKEGQNVTLSCEQNLNHDAMYWYRQDPGQGLRLIYYSQIVNDFQKGDIAEGYSVSREKKESFPLTVTSAQKNPTAFYLCASMGSLYEQYFGPGTRLTVT.

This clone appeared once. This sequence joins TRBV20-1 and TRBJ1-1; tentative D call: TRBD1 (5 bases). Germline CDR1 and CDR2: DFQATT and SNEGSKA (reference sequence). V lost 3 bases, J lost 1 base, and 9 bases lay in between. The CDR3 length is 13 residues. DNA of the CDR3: TGCAGTGCTAGTCGACAGTCGAACACTGAAGCTTTCTTT. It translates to CSASRQSNTEAFF.

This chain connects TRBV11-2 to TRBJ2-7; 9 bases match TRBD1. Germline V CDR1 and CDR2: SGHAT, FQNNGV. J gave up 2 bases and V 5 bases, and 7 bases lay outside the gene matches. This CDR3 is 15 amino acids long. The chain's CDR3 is CASSPDRGFTYEQYF. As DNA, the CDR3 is TGTGCCAGCAGCCCAGACAGGGGGTTTACCTACGAGCAGTACTTC.

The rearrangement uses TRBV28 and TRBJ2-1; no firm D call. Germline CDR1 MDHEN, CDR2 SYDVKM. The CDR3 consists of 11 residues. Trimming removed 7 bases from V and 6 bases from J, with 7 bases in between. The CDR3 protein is CASMRVNEQFF. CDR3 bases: TGTGCCAGCATGAGAGTCAATGAGCAGTTCTTC.

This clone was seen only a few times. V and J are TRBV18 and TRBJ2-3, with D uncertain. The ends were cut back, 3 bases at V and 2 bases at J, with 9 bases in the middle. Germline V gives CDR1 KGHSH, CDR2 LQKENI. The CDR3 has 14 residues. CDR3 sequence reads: CASSPLRSTDTQYF. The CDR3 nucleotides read TGTGCCAGCTCACCGTTAAGGTCCACAGATACGCAGTATTTT.